This TCR beta chain was documented in a study of blood T cell repertoires in COVID-19. Study overall: PBMCs, B-cell-depleted T cells, or T cells were the source of the cDNA or gDNA that made up the material.

As originally analysed: Amplified reference gene primers provided the basis for estimating nucleated cell counts. TCRdb keeps only in-frame clones here, not all; method: immunoSEQ multiplex PCR. V, J and clone size were drawn from that table, and D and trimming were deduced from the DNA. The data show tens of thousands of clones, roughly 90% seen once. The receptor was derived from a human donor in a cohort sampled during active COVID-19. The sample was peripheral blood.

In DNA form, the CDR3 reads TGTGCCACCCAACCCGGGACTAGCGGTGAGCAGTTCTTC. It specifies CATQPGTSGEQFF. V and J are TRBV6-5 and TRBJ2-1; TRBD2 aligns across 11 bases. The CDR3 spans 13 residues. The ends lost 10 bases at V and 9 bases at J; junction bases unmatched: 8. Germline V CDR1 and CDR2: MNHEY, SVGAGI.